The 4 T cell receptor beta chains presented below share a single source sample, sequenced in a study of T cell responses to AZD1222 COVID-19 vaccine. Using immunoSEQ multiplex PCR, the repertoire was profiled, and TCRdb retains in-frame clones only, with some absent. The data hold approximately 99,000 clones, with just over 90% observed a single time. The specimen was peripheral blood, collected 28 days after the second AZD1222 dose. All receptors come from an adult who received the AZD1222 COVID-19 vaccine.

The chain recombines TRBV1 with TRBJ2-1; the table's D call TRBD2 went unverified against the DNA. TRBV1 is reported as a pseudogene. The CDR3 runs 14 residues. The CDR3 bases are TGCACCAGCAGCCAAGAGGACTTCTACAATGAGCAGTTCTTC. Translation: CTSSQEDFYNEQFF.

V is TRBV28 and J is TRBJ2-3; weak D call: TRBD1 (5 bases). Germline V CDR1 and CDR2: MDHEN, SYDVKM. CDR3 size: 16 residues. V was shortened by 1 base and J by 0 bases, with 11 bases between the two germline ends. CDR3 residues: CASSLSRQSSTDTQYF. For the CDR3, the DNA is TGTGCCAGCAGTTTATCTCGACAGAGTAGCACAGATACGCAGTATTTT.

This chain links TRBV19 with TRBJ1-5, with D possibly TRBD1 on 5 matching bases. CDR1 and CDR2 from the germline V gene are LNHDA and SQIVND (reference sequence). The germline V and J ends were trimmed by 2 bases and 7 bases, with 9 bases remaining between them. The CDR3 runs 13 residues. The CDR3 DNA sequence: TGTGCCAGTAGTATAATCAGGGAACAGCCCCAGCATTTT. It is translated as CASSIIREQPQHF.

The chain is built from TRBV24-1 and TRBJ2-1, with D perhaps matching TRBD1 (6 bases). This CDR3 is built from 14 residues. V lost 6 bases and J 8 bases, leaving 16 bases between the germline ends. CDR1 is KGHDR, CDR2 SFDVKD, per germline. The CDR3 nucleotides read TGTGCCACCAGTCCTAGCATGGGGGCCCATGAGCAGTTCTTC. Translated: CATSPSMGAHEQFF.